The 9 T cell receptor beta chains below were found in one sample sequenced in a study of blood T cell repertoires in COVID-19. Repertoires were generated with immunoSEQ multiplex PCR, while TCRdb's copy carries only in-frame clones and drops some. The sample lists 200,000 to 300,000 clones; approximately 86% were seen once. The specimen sequenced was peripheral blood. Source of these receptors: a young man with active or convalescent COVID-19.

Details on this clone: A read error is possible here, since a much larger clone lies one base away. V gene TRBV5-6 combines with J gene TRBJ2-2; no clear D gene. Germline CDR1 and CDR2: SGHDT and YYEEEE. The CDR3 covers 13 residues. V gave up 3 bases and J gave up 1 base, with 4 bases separating them. CDR3 nucleotide sequence: TGTGCCAGCAGCTCCGGGAACACCGGGGAGCTGTTTTTT. This encodes CASSSGNTGELFF.

The chain is built from TRBV14 and TRBJ1-1; D unclear. V shed 1 base and J shed 1 base, with 4 bases lying between them. CDR3 length: 13 residues. Germline V CDR1 and CDR2: SGHDN, FVKESK. The CDR3 sequence: CASSQARNTEAFF. CDR3 coding DNA: TGTGCCAGCAGCCAAGCCAGGAACACTGAAGCTTTCTTT.

This clone has a single count. The gene calls are TRBV5-4 and TRBJ2-2; perhaps TRBD1 as D (6 bases). This CDR3 is built from 14 residues. Trimming removed 5 bases at V and 5 bases at J, with 13 bases between. The germline V gene encodes CDR1 SGHNT and CDR2 YYREEE (reference sequence). The CDR3 region is CASSRTVGTGELFF. CDR3 bases: TGTGCCAGCAGTAGGACAGTGGGGACCGGGGAGCTGTTTTTT. The entire variable domain, with the rest obtained from reference TRBV5-4 and TRBJ2-2, is as follows: ETGVTQSPTHLIKTRGQQVTLRCSSQSGHNTVSWYQQALGQGPQFIFQYYREEENGRGNFPPRFSGLQFPNYSSELNVNALELDDSALYLCASSRTVGTGELFFGEGSRLTVL.

The CDR3 spells CASSDSRAYQETQYF. CDR3 in DNA: TGTGCCAGCAGTGACTCGAGAGCGTACCAAGAGACCCAGTACTTC. The chain carries TRBV6-4 and TRBJ2-5; D remains unclear. Germline values: CDR1 MRHNA, CDR2 SNTAGT. With 0 bases removed from V and 0 bases from J, the gap between germline ends came to 8 bases. The CDR3 sequence is 15 residues long.

V is TRBV11-2 and J is TRBJ2-5; no definite D call. Germline CDR1 is SGHAT and CDR2 is FQNNGV. V shed 1 base and J shed 0 bases, with 12 bases lying between them. CDR3 length: 16 residues. CDR3 DNA sequence: TGTGCCAGCAGCTTAGGCGTCGGGTACCACCAAGAGACCCAGTACTTC. Protein: CASSLGVGYHQETQYF.

This chain links TRBV5-4 with TRBJ1-6, with 9 bases matching TRBD1. Germline CDR1 and CDR2: SGHNT and YYREEE (reference sequence). With V trimmed by 0 bases and J by 5 bases, 0 bases remained unmatched. This CDR3 comprises 15 residues. CDR3 loop: CASSLGDRDNSPLHF. Written as DNA, the CDR3 is TGTGCCAGCAGCTTGGGGGACAGGGATAATTCACCCCTCCACTTT. The full variable domain, with the rest looked up from reference TRBV5-4 and TRBJ1-6, is ETGVTQSPTHLIKTRGQQVTLRCSSQSGHNTVSWYQQALGQGPQFIFQYYREEENGRGNFPPRFSGLQFPNYSSELNVNALELDDSALYLCASSLGDRDNSPLHFGNGTRLTVT.

The rearrangement uses TRBV27 and TRBJ2-1, with 7 bases that match TRBD2. Germline lookup yields CDR1 MNHEY and CDR2 SMNVEV (reference sequence). V dropped 6 bases and J dropped 5; count of bases not matched to a gene: 10. This CDR3 spans 15 amino acids. The CDR3 loop reads CASSLGGYNNNEQFF. For the CDR3, the DNA is TGTGCCAGCAGCCTGGGGGGGTACAATAACAATGAGCAGTTCTTC.

The chain links TRBV9 to TRBJ2-3, with D possibly TRBD2 on 6 matching bases. Germline V CDR1 and CDR2: SGDLS, YYNGEE. CDR3 length equals 15 residues. Trimming pared 0 bases from V and 0 bases from J, leaving 8 bases between. The CDR3: CASSVEAGSTDTQYF. CDR3 coding DNA: TGTGCCAGCAGCGTAGAGGCGGGAAGCACAGATACGCAGTATTTT.

The chain couples TRBV6-1 to TRBJ1-6, with 11 nucleotides matching TRBD1. Unmatched junction bases numbered 1, after V lost 3 bases and J lost 0 bases. Germline V gene lookup returns CDR1 MNHNS and CDR2 SASEGT. This CDR3 comprises 17 residues. CDR3 sequence reads: CASSEGTGGSYNSPLHF. The CDR3 DNA is TGTGCCAGCAGTGAGGGGACAGGGGGCTCCTATAATTCACCCCTCCACTTT.